The sequence of this T cell receptor (beta chain) was determined in a study of identical twins. General study points: Cross-sectional statistics underpinned the conclusions; the same donors were not followed. One should note that invariant MAIT and iNKT cells could partly confound zero-insertion analyses. With abundant cord blood beta clonotypes, insertions were fewer; memory repertoires showed no such pattern.

With template switching, a universal primer site was added, and the cDNA carried unique molecular identifiers. TCRdb reprocessed the 5' RACE reads via MiXCR and lists one record per CDR3 protein. The data contain hundreds of thousands of distinct CDR3 sequences, around 7% of them seen just once; the ten biggest clones take up roughly 3.9%. Turning to this clonotype: Its antigen remains unidentified.

The CDR3 spans 14 residues. Trimming stripped 5 bases from V and 4 bases from J, with 11 bases between. CDR1 is MNHNS and CDR2 is SASEGT in the germline V gene. This sample was shared with a second study, whose subject was yellow fever vaccine responses in identical twins.

This receptor was taken from a woman between 18 and 29 years old in good health. The material sequenced was memory (CD45RO+) T cells sorted from blood. The J gene is TRBJ2-2, the V gene TRBV6-1; no clear D gene. The CDR3 DNA reads TGTGCCAGCAGTCTATTACCTGCCACCGGGGAGCTGTTTTTT. Translated, it gives CASSLLPATGELFF.